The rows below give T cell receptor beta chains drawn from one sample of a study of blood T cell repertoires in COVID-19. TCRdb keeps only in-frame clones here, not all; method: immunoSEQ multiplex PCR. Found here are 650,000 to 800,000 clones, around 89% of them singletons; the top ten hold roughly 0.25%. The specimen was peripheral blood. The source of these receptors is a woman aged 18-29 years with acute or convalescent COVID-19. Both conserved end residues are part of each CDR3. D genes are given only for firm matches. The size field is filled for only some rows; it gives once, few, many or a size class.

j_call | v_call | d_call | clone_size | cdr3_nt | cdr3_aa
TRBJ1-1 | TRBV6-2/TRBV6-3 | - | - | TGTGCCAGCAGTTGGCCCAAAAACACTGAAGCTTTCTTT | CASSWPKNTEAFF
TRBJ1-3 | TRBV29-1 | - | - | TGCAGCGCCGCGGACAGCTCTGGAAACACCATATATTTT | CSAADSSGNTIYF
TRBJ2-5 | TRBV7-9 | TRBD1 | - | TGTGCCAGCAGCTCAAAGACAGGGGCGGATGAGACCCAGTACTTC | CASSSKTGADETQYF
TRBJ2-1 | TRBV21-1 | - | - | TGTGCCAGCAGCAAAAATGACAGGGCCAACAGCTCCTACAATGAGCAGTTCTTC | CASSKNDRANSSYNEQFF
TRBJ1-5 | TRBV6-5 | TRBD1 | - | TGTGCCAGCAGCCGACTAGGACAGGGCAATCAGCCCCAGCATTTT | CASSRLGQGNQPQHF
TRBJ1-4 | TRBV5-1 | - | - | TGCGCCAGCAGCTTGAGGAGAGATGAAAAACTGTTTTTT | CASSLRRDEKLFF
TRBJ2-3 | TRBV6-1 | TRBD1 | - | TGTGCCAGCAGTGAAGGGGACAGTATCACAGATACGCAGTATTTT | CASSEGDSITDTQYF
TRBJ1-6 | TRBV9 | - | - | TGTGCCAGCAGCGTAGACGGAGGCTTCAGCTCCTATAGTTCACCCCTCCACTTT | CASSVDGGFSSYSSPLHF
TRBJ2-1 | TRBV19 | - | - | TGTGCCAGTACCCCAGGGGAGTCTCGTGAGCAGTTCTTC | CASTPGESREQFF
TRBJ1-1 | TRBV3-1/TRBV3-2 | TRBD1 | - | TGTGCCAGCGCCCGACAGGGCCTTATGAACACTGAAGCTTTCTTT | CASARQGLMNTEAFF
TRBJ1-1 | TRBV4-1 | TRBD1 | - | TGCGCCAGCAGCCCCGGACAGGCCCCCTTTTTGAACACTGAAGCTTTCTTT | CASSPGQAPFLNTEAFF
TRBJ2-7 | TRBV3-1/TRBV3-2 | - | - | TGTGCCAGCAGCCAAGAAAGACTCTACGAGCAGTACTTC | CASSQERLYEQYF
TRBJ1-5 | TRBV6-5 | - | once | TGTGCCAGCAGCCCCTGGGCGGGAAATCAGCCCCAGCATTTT | CASSPWAGNQPQHF
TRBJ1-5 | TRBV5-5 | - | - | TGTGCCAGCAGCATGGGACATAGCAATCAGCCCCAGCATTTT | CASSMGHSNQPQHF
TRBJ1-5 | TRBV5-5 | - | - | TGTGCCAGCAGCTTGGGGGCAGGGATTCTTAGCAATCAGCCCCAGCATTTT | CASSLGAGILSNQPQHF
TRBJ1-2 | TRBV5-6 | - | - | TGTGCCAGCAGCTTGCGGGGCCCAGGGGACTATGGCTACACCTTC | CASSLRGPGDYGYTF
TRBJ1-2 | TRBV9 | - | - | TGTGCCAGCAGCGTAGGAGGGCAGAGGGGCTACACCTTC | CASSVGGQRGYTF
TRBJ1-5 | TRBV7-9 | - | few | TGTGCCAGCAGTATCGAGTCTCAGCCCCAGCATTTT | CASSIESQPQHF
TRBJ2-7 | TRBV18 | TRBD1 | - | TGTGCCAGCTCACCATACAGGGGTCTGTTAAATGGCGAGCAGTACTTC | CASSPYRGLLNGEQYF
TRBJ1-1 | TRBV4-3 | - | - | TGCGCCAGCAGCCAAGATCCCGCCAGCGTGAACACTGAAGCTTTCTTT | CASSQDPASVNTEAFF
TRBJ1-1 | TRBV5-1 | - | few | TGCGCCAGCAGCTTGCGCGGGAACACTGAAGCTTTCTTT | CASSLRGNTEAFF
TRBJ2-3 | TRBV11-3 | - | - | TGTGCCAGCAGCTCTAGAGGATTAAGAACAGATACGCAGTATTTT | CASSSRGLRTDTQYF
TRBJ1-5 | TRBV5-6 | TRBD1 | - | TGTGCCAGCAGCCTGCGACAGGGGGTGAATAGAAATCAGCCCCAGCATTTT | CASSLRQGVNRNQPQHF
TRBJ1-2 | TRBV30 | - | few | TGTGCCTGGACAGAAAATCACTATGGCTACACCTTC | CAWTENHYGYTF
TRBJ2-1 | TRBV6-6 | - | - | TGTGCCAGCAGCCTCATAGGGGTGGATGAGCAGTTCTTC | CASSLIGVDEQFF
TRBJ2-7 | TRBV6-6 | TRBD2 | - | TGTGCCAGCAGGCCCACTAGCGGGGGGGCCCACGAGCAGTACTTC | CASRPTSGGAHEQYF
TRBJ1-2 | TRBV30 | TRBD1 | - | TGTGCCTGGCGGCAGGGGGGAGGCTACACCTTC | CAWRQGGGYTF
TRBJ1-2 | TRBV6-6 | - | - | TGTGCCAGCAGGCCAACAGGGTCCGACTATGGCTACACCTTC | CASRPTGSDYGYTF
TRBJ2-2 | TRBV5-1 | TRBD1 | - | TGCGCCAGCAGCTTGGGACAGGGGGGCACCGGGGAGCTGTTTTTT | CASSLGQGGTGELFF
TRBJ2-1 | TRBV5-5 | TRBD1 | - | TGTGCCAGTTATTTTCGGGACAGGGGGTTTTATGAGCAGTTCTTC | CASYFRDRGFYEQFF
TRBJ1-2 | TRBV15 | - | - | TGTGCCACCAGAGAATTGGGGGGAGACAGCTATGGCTACACCTTC | CATRELGGDSYGYTF
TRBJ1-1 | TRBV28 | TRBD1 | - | TGTGCCAGCAGTTTCACCCGGGAGGCAGGGGGCCGAACTGAAGCTTTCTTT | CASSFTREAGGRTEAFF
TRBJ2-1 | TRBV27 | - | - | TGTGCCAGCAGTTTAGTGGGGGCGAGCTCCTACAATGAGCAGTTCTTC | CASSLVGASSYNEQFF
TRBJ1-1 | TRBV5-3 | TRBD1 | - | TGTGCCCGAAGCCCGGGGGGGGACAGGGCTGGGAGACTTGAAGCTTTCTTT | CARSPGGDRAGRLEAFF
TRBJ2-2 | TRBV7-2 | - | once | TGTGCCAGCAGCCCTCCACGACTAGTCGGGGAGCTGTTTTTT | CASSPPRLVGELFF
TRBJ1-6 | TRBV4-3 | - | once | TGCGCCAGCAGCCAAGATCGAGGCGGCTCCTATAATTCACCCCTCCACTTT | CASSQDRGGSYNSPLHF
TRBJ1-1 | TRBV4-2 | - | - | TGTGCCAGCAGCCAAGTCGGGGGGACGGGGGACACTGAAGCTTTCTTT | CASSQVGGTGDTEAFF
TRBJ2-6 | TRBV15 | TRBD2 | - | TGTGCCACCATCCCCGGGCCCGGGGGGTCTGGGGCCAACGTCCTGACTTTC | CATIPGPGGSGANVLTF
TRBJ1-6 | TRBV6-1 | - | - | TGTGCCAGCAGTGAAGCGGGGGGGACGGGGTCACCCCTCCACTTT | CASSEAGGTGSPLHF
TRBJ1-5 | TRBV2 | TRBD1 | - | TGTGCCAGCAGTCTGACAGGGGGCAATCAGCCCCAGCATTTT | CASSLTGGNQPQHF
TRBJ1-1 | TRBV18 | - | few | TGTGCCAGTACCAGGGTTGACACTGAAGCTTTCTTT | CASTRVDTEAFF
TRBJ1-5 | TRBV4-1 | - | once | TGCGCCAGCAGCCAAGGGGAGAATCAGCCCCAGCATTTT | CASSQGENQPQHF
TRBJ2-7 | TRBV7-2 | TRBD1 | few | TGTGCCAGCAGCTCCCGGGACAGGGACTTTTACGAGCAGTACTTC | CASSSRDRDFYEQYF
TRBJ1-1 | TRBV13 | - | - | TGTGCCAGCAGCCGCACTAGGCGCGGGAAGAACACTGAAGCTTTCTTT | CASSRTRRGKNTEAFF
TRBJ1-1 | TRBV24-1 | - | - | TGTGCCATCTGGACAAGGGGTTTGGGCACTGAAGCTTTCTTT | CAIWTRGLGTEAFF
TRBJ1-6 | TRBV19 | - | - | TGTGCCAGTAGTATATGGGCAGGGGATGATTCACCCCTCCACTTT | CASSIWAGDDSPLHF
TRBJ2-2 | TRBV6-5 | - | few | TGTGCCAGCAGGCGGGACGGATCGAACACCGGGGAGCTGTTTTTT | CASRRDGSNTGELFF
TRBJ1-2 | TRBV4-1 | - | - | TGCGCCAGCAGCCAAGACCTAAAACCTGGGGGGGATGGCTACACCTTC | CASSQDLKPGGDGYTF
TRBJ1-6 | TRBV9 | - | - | TGTGCCAGCAGCCCCGCAGTAGCTAATTCACCCCTCCACTTT | CASSPAVANSPLHF
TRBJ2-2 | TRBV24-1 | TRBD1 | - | TGTGCCACCAGTCAGGTGGGGACAGGGGGCCCTAACACCGGGGAGCTGTTTTTT | CATSQVGTGGPNTGELFF
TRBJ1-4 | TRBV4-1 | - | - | TGCGCCAGCAGCCCCCCAGGCAGGGTTGGGGAAAAACTGTTTTTT | CASSPPGRVGEKLFF
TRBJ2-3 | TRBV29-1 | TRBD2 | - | TGCAGCGTTGATCGGGGGGGCGCGAAAGATACGCAGTATTTT | CSVDRGGAKDTQYF
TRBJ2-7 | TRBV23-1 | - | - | TGCGCCAGCAGTCAACATATAACCCCCGACTACAGTTTTTGCTGCTACGAGCAGTACTTC | CASSQHITPDYSFCCYEQYF
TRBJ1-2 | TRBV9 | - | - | TGTGCCAGCAGCGATCAGGGGAATGGCTACACCTTC | CASSDQGNGYTF
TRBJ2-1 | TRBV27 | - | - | TGTGCCAGCAGTTCGACAGGTGGGGGTGAGCAGTTCTTC | CASSSTGGGEQFF
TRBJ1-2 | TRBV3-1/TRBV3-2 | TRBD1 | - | TGTGCCAGCAGCCAACCGGGACAGGGGTCATATGGCTACACCTTC | CASSQPGQGSYGYTF
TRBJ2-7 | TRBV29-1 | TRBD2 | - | TGCAGCGTTGGCCGGGGGGGGACCTACGAGCAGTACTTC | CSVGRGGTYEQYF
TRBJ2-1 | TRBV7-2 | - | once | TGTGCCAGCAGCTTAAACAGAGACAATGAGCAGTTCTTC | CASSLNRDNEQFF
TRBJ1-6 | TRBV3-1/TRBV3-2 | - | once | TGTGCCAGCAGCCAAGGGGGACGGGGGAGAAGTGCACCCCTCCACTTT | CASSQGGRGRSAPLHF